The source of this TCR beta chain is a study of graft-versus-host responses after intestinal transplantation. As for the study in general: Each recipient received a multivisceral, liver-intestinal, or isolated intestinal graft. Anti-thymocyte globulin was used for induction in all recipients, who then took tacrolimus and steroids for about 3 years. Study-wide findings and caveats: GvH clone levels peaked in circulation, and this peak was associated with early post-transplant HvG declines. Detected in recipient marrow were GvH clones, some of which were first observed in ileum or blood.

Note on this clone: The antigen is not known.

Clones were sequenced by immunoSEQ multiplex PCR, and TCRdb holds only the in-frame ones, with some missing. This sample has tens of thousands of clones; roughly 90% occur once, and the top ten carry roughly 2.5%. The V and J ends lost 4 bases and 3 bases respectively, with 10 bases between them. The germline V gene has CDR1 SGDLS and CDR2 YYNGEE. This CDR3 region has 14 residues. The input for sequencing was unstimulated CD8+ T cells sorted from spleen or lymph node cells, taken before intestinal transplant. The TCR originated in a human donor who received an intestinal transplant. This rearrangement joins TRBV9 to TRBJ2-2; possibly TRBD2 for D (6 bases). CDR3 bases: TGTGCCAGCAGCCCCGGAGGGGACACCGGGGAGCTGTTTTTT. Translated, it gives CASSPGGDTGELFF.